These 22 T cell receptor beta chains came from one sample sequenced in a study of blood T cell repertoires in COVID-19. Some clones are missing from TCRdb's copy, which holds only in-frame ones; the method was immunoSEQ multiplex PCR. The top ten clones hold around 7% of a sample with roughly 50,000 clones, roughly four fifths of them seen once. Material: peripheral blood. These receptors originate from a man aged 40-49 years with acute or convalescent COVID-19.

In nucleotides, the CDR3 is TGTGCCAGCAGCTCCCGGGACAGGGTTTTTTATGGCTACACCTTC. Protein: CASSSRDRVFYGYTF. The J gene is TRBJ1-2, the V gene TRBV7-9; 9 bases match TRBD1. Trimming took 4 bases from V and 5 from J; bases not matched to a gene: 8. CDR1 and CDR2 (germline): SEHNR, FQNEAQ (reference sequence). There are 15 residues in the CDR3. Full variable domain (rest looked up from reference TRBV7-9 and TRBJ1-2): DTGVSQNPRHKITKRGQNVTFRCDPISEHNRLYWYRQTLGQGPEFLTYFQNEAQLEKSRLLSDRFSAERPKGSFSTLEIQRTEQGDSAMYLCASSSRDRVFYGYTFGSGTRLTVV.

This clone was seen a handful of times. The V gene is TRBV10-2, the J gene TRBJ1-5; 7 positions agree with TRBD1. This CDR3 region has 15 residues. V was clipped by 6 bases and J by 1 base; unmatched bases: 6. In germline, CDR1 is WSHSY, CDR2 SAAADI. The chain's CDR3 is CASRSTGSSNQPQHF. CDR3 nucleotides: TGCGCCAGCAGATCGACAGGGAGCAGCAATCAGCCCCAGCATTTT.

This clone was detected once. The V call is TRBV5-1, the J call TRBJ2-3; TRBD2 agrees at 8 bases. The junction had 5 bases not matched to a gene; V was cut back by 3 bases and J by 5 bases. Germline-derived CDR1 and CDR2 are SGHRS and YFSETQ. The CDR3 covers 14 residues. Here the CDR3 DNA reads TGCGCCAGCAGCTCAGCGGGGGTGGGAGATACGCAGTATTTT. Its translation is CASSSAGVGDTQYF.

The V call is TRBV29-1, the J call TRBJ1-1, with a possible D match to TRBD1 (5 bases). V was trimmed by 3 bases and J by 1 base, leaving 9 bases between them. Looked up from germline, CDR1 is SQVTM and CDR2 is ANQGSEA. This CDR3 has 13 amino acids. The CDR3 bases are TGCAGCGTTGATAGGCAGGGGAACACTGAAGCTTTCTTT. Translation: CSVDRQGNTEAFF.

This rearrangement joins TRBV30 to TRBJ1-2; TRBD1 aligns across 7 bases. V was pared by 6 bases and J by 5 bases, with 12 bases of the junction left unmatched. This CDR3 spans 14 amino acids. Germline V gene data show CDR1 as GTSNPN and CDR2 as SVGIG (reference sequence). CDR3 region: CACRGQQRGYGYTF. For the CDR3, the DNA is TGTGCCTGCCGGGGACAGCAAAGAGGTTATGGCTACACCTTC.

The CDR3 loop is CASSSPRWTGTSTDTQYF. The CDR3 nucleotides are TGTGCCAGCAGCTCCCCCCGGTGGACAGGGACTAGCACAGATACGCAGTATTTT. The rearrangement joins TRBV7-9 to TRBJ2-3; 8 bases fit TRBD1. The V and J ends lost 4 bases and 0 bases, in that order; junction bases with no gene match: 12. Germline lookup yields CDR1 SEHNR and CDR2 FQNEAQ (reference sequence). This CDR3 region has 18 residues.

The genes are TRBV7-2 and TRBJ1-1; TRBD1 might be the D (6 bases). The CDR3 length is 14 residues. Trimming stripped 1 base from V and 1 base from J, with 7 bases between. Germline CDR1 SGHTA, CDR2 FQGNSA. For the CDR3, the DNA is TGTGCCAGCAGCTTAGGGGGACAGAACACTGAAGCTTTCTTT. This gives the protein CASSLGGQNTEAFF.

This clone occurred once. The CDR3 nucleotides are TGTGCCAGTACAAGCGGGGTTGGGTGGTACGAGCAGTACTTC. Its protein product is CASTSGVGWYEQYF. The chain carries TRBV2 and TRBJ2-7; 7 bases agree with TRBD2. This CDR3 contains 14 residues. Germline V gene sequence: CDR1 SNHLY, CDR2 FYNNEI. V shed 9 bases, J shed 4 bases, and the junction held 12 bases outside the gene matches. Combining the CDR3 with reference TRBV2 and TRBJ2-7 gives the whole variable domain EPEVTQTPSHQVTQMGQEVILRCVPISNHLYFYWYRQILGQKVEFLVSFYNNEISEKSEIFDDQFSVERPDGSNFTLKIRSTKLEDSAMYFCASTSGVGWYEQYFGPGTRLTVT.

The chain links TRBV6-4 to TRBJ2-6, with D perhaps TRBD2 (6 bases). This CDR3 has 14 amino acids. With 0 bases removed from V and 7 bases from J, the gap between germline ends came to 7 bases. CDR1 MRHNA and CDR2 SNTAGT come from the germline V gene. CDR3 in DNA: TGTGCCAGCAGTGACTCGGGGGGAGCCAACGTCCTGACTTTC. This codes for CASSDSGGANVLTF.

In DNA, the CDR3 is TGTGCCAGTAGTACTTGGACAGGGCATGAAAAACTGTTTTTT. Its protein is CASSTWTGHEKLFF. The rearrangement uses TRBV19 and TRBJ1-4, with 8 bases matching TRBD1. J was trimmed by 6 bases and V by 4 bases; bases with no gene match: 4. From germline, CDR1 is LNHDA and CDR2 SQIVND (reference sequence). This CDR3 has 14 amino acids.

This chain joins TRBV19 and TRBJ2-3; TRBD1 matches 8 bases. The V gene end was trimmed by 8 bases and the J gene end by 4 bases; junction bases not matched to a gene: 8. Germline V CDR1 and CDR2: LNHDA, SQIVND (reference sequence). The CDR3 covers 14 residues. CDR3 DNA sequence: TGTGCCAGTGGTCAGACAGGGGATGCAGATACGCAGTATTTT. This translates into CASGQTGDADTQYF.

The rearrangement links TRBV7-8 to TRBJ2-5; D remains unclear. Trimming cost V 1 base and J 6 bases, with 9 bases left between them. CDR1 and CDR2 from the germline V gene are SGHVS and FQNEAQ. This CDR3 is 13 amino acids long. As DNA, the CDR3 is TGTGCCAGCAGCTTAGAGGAGAGGCAGACCCAGTACTTC. Protein sequence: CASSLEERQTQYF.

The rearrangement uses TRBV4-1 and TRBJ2-7; TRBD2 might be the D (6 bases). The CDR3 has 15 residues. Trimming removed 3 bases at V and 5 bases at J, with 17 bases between. Germline CDR1 reads MGHRA; CDR2 reads YSYEKL. In DNA form, the CDR3 reads TGCGCCAGCAGCCATTTAGGCTCGGAGGGCCACGAGCAGTACTTC. Translating gives CASSHLGSEGHEQYF.

The chain carries TRBV18 and TRBJ2-3; no firm D call. Trimming removed 0 bases at V and 4 bases at J, with 5 bases between. The germline V gene encodes CDR1 KGHSH and CDR2 LQKENI. CDR3 length equals 13 residues. CDR3 sequence reads: CASSPPSADTQYF. CDR3 DNA sequence: TGTGCCAGCTCACCACCCTCAGCAGATACGCAGTATTTT. Filled out from reference TRBV18 and TRBJ2-3, the complete variable domain reads NAGVMQNPRHLVRRRGQEARLRCSPMKGHSHVYWYRQLPEEGLKFMVYLQKENIIDESGMPKERFSAEFPKEGPSILRIQQVVRGDSAAYFCASSPPSADTQYFGPGTRLTVL.

The chain has TRBV5-1 and TRBJ2-2; TRBD1 matches 10 bases. The ends lost 4 bases at V and 5 bases at J; junction bases unmatched: 8. Germline lookup yields CDR1 SGHRS and CDR2 YFSETQ. CDR3 length equals 16 residues. The CDR3: CASSPGTGVVTGELFF. The CDR3 DNA follows: TGCGCCAGCAGCCCCGGGACAGGGGTGGTGACCGGGGAGCTGTTTTTT.

The genes are TRBV5-1 and TRBJ2-1; 8 nucleotides line up with TRBD2. CDR1 SGHRS and CDR2 YFSETQ come from the germline V gene. The CDR3 consists of 16 residues. Trimming cost V 0 bases and J 5 bases; bases outside gene matches: 7. CDR3 region: CASSLAGGGWNNEQFF. The CDR3 DNA is TGCGCCAGCAGCTTGGCCGGCGGGGGGTGGAACAATGAGCAGTTCTTC.

This sequence joins TRBV2 and TRBJ2-2, with 7 bases fitting TRBD1. There are 15 residues in the CDR3. CDR1 and CDR2 from the germline V gene are SNHLY and FYNNEI. J gave up 4 bases and V 5 bases, and 7 bases lay outside the gene matches. CDR3 region: CASSKDRATTGELFF. CDR3 DNA sequence: TGTGCCAGCAGTAAAGACAGGGCTACCACCGGGGAGCTGTTTTTT.

This rearrangement joins TRBV6-5 to TRBJ1-3; tentative D call: TRBD1 (5 bases). Germline CDR1 and CDR2: MNHEY and SVGAGI. The CDR3 contains 14 residues. With 6 bases removed from V and 4 bases from J, the gap between germline ends came to 13 bases. CDR3 amino acids: CASRRGASGNTIYF. The CDR3 nucleotides are TGTGCCAGCAGGCGGGGCGCCTCGGGAAACACCATATATTTT.

The rearrangement links TRBV28 to TRBJ1-2, with TRBD1 identical over 7 bases. The CDR3 is made up of 13 amino acids. Germline loops: CDR1 MDHEN, CDR2 SYDVKM. After removal of 8 bases from V and 4 bases from J, the junction contained 7 bases not matched to a gene. CDR3 sequence (DNA): TGTGCCAGCGTTGCGGGACAGTTCTATGGCTACACCTTC. The encoded protein is CASVAGQFYGYTF.

The CDR3 nucleotides read TGTGCCAGCACCGGACAGCTCGGGCTCAACACTGAAGCTTTCTTT. Amino acids: CASTGQLGLNTEAFF. The gene calls are TRBV5-6 and TRBJ1-1, with D maybe TRBD1 (6 bases). V was pared by 6 bases and J by 2 bases, with 17 bases between. CDR3 size: 15 residues. Germline V lookup: CDR1 SGHDT, CDR2 YYEEEE.

Only a few counts were recorded for this clone. CDR3 sequence: CASTQGFQPQHF. CDR3 sequence (DNA): TGTGCCAGCACCCAGGGATTTCAGCCCCAGCATTTT. The V gene is TRBV2, the J gene TRBJ1-5; D may be TRBD1 (5 bases). V was clipped by 7 bases and J by 6 bases, with 10 bases between them. In germline, CDR1 is SNHLY, CDR2 FYNNEI. The CDR3 runs 12 residues.

The rearrangement links TRBV5-6 to TRBJ1-2; possible D gene TRBD1, 6 bases. The V end was cut by 3 bases, the J end by 12 bases, with 21 bases between. The CDR3 is made up of 14 amino acids. Germline lookup yields CDR1 SGHDT and CDR2 YYEEEE. The CDR3 nucleotides read TGTGCCAGCAGCTCCCAGACAGGCGCCACCCCTAACACCTTC. Amino acid sequence: CASSSQTGATPNTF.